This TCR beta chain came from a study of CD8 T cells in cerebrospinal fluid in Alzheimer's disease. Points from the study as a whole: No causal link between EBV and Alzheimer's follows from EBV-specific cerebrospinal fluid TCRs, authors warned. Healthy subjects less often had a clone of at least 3% than Alzheimer's patients.

A neurodegenerative disease comparison group consisted of Parkinson's disease patients. A live/dead marker was used to sort live CSF cells for droplet sequencing. TCRdb reprocessed the 10x single-cell sequencing reads and reports one entry per CDR3 protein, with no DNA. The sample data list more than 450 distinct CDR3 sequences. Judged by frequency, this clonotype is medium-sized. Its cognate antigen is unknown. Germline V gene sequence: CDR1 DFQATT, CDR2 SNEGSKA (reference sequence). The CDR3 is made up of 14 amino acids. The genes are TRBV20-1 and TRBJ2-7; TCRdb selects TRBD1, and the lack of DNA leaves this call unchecked. The clonotype originates from a human donor with Parkinson's disease. Sequenced material: cerebrospinal fluid. The CDR3 loop is CSARPERGSNEQYF.